Following are 4 T cell receptor beta chains from one sample sequenced in a study of early T cells in non-severe SARS-CoV-2 infection (dated by TCRdb to about 2021). The library was obtained by 5' RACE. The reads were generated on a NextSeq 500. TCRdb cleaned the public reads at Q25 with fastp, built clones with MiXCR and kept in-frame beta chains. A single entry per CDR3 protein holds the most common genes and DNA from its merged rows. The sample table lists some 28,000 distinct CDR3 sequences, around 5.3% of them with a count of one. The ten largest clones capture roughly a quarter of the sample. The specimen was whole blood. All receptors derive from an adult who was a healthcare worker with PCR-confirmed SARS-CoV-2 infection or an uninfected control (not recorded which).

At least ten counts were recorded for this clonotype. The chain employs TRBV19 and TRBJ2-1; D perhaps matches TRBD1 (5 bases). CDR3 length equals 14 residues. V shed 2 bases and J shed 6 bases, with 11 bases lying between them. Germline V gene lookup returns CDR1 LNHDA and CDR2 SQIVND (reference sequence). CDR3 coding DNA: TGTGCCAGTAGTATAAACAGGCTGGGCAATGAGCAGTTCTTC. Translating gives CASSINRLGNEQFF.

This clonotype appeared many times. The CDR3 coding sequence is TGTGCCAGCAGCTTATGGGGAGCCGCAGATACGCAGTATTTT. As protein: CASSLWGAADTQYF. The rearrangement joins TRBV11-2 to TRBJ2-3, with D possibly TRBD2 on 5 matching bases. The CDR3 has 14 amino acids. Germline V gene lookup returns CDR1 SGHAT and CDR2 FQNNGV. V dropped 2 bases and J dropped 4 bases, with 10 bases sitting between them.

The DNA of the CDR3 is TGCAGTGCTAGAACGGGGGGAGAGGAGACCCAGTACTTC. Encoded protein: CSARTGGEETQYF. The rearrangement links TRBV20-1 to TRBJ2-5; the match to TRBD2 covers 7 bases. Losses at the gene ends were 2 bases for V and 5 bases for J; bases not matched to a gene: 5. Germline CDR1 DFQATT, CDR2 SNEGSKA (reference sequence). The CDR3 is made up of 13 amino acids.

In this sample, this clonotype turned up many times. The chain joins TRBV19 to TRBJ2-1, with TRBD1 as a possible D gene (5 bases). Trimming pared 6 bases from V and 4 bases from J, leaving 13 bases between. CDR3 length: 14 amino acids. The germline CDR1 and CDR2 sequences are LNHDA and SQIVND (reference sequence). Here the CDR3 reads CASSPRTSYNEQFF. In DNA form, the CDR3 reads TGTGCCAGTAGCCCCAGGACATCATACAATGAGCAGTTCTTC.